These T cell receptor beta chains were read from a single sample in a study of T cell responses to AZD1222 COVID-19 vaccine. TCRdb keeps only in-frame clones here, not all; method: immunoSEQ multiplex PCR. The sample has over 100,000 clones, 80% to 90% seen once. The sequenced sample was peripheral blood, obtained on day 0 of AZD1222 vaccination. These receptors were obtained from an adult in good health. Each CDR3 is given with its conserved first and last residue. A D gene is named only where the DNA matches it firmly. Part of the rows lack a size; the others show once, few, many or a class for expanded clones.

>TRBV29-1|TRBD1|TRBJ1-2|NA
TGCAGCGTTGAACCAGGACAGGGAGGGAACTATGGCTACACCTTC
CSVEPGQGGNYGYTF
>TRBV28|TRBD1|TRBJ1-3|NA
TGTGCCAGCGGAACAGGGGGACCTGGAAACACCATATATTTT
CASGTGGPGNTIYF
>TRBV19|NA|TRBJ2-6|NA
TGTGCCAGTAGTACGTCCGCACCAATATCTGGGGCCAACGTCCTGACTTTC
CASSTSAPISGANVLTF
>TRBV28|NA|TRBJ1-5|NA
TGTGCCAGCAGTCCCCTCCAGGGACCCAATCAGCCCCAGCATTTT
CASSPLQGPNQPQHF
>TRBV12-3/TRBV12-4|NA|TRBJ2-7|NA
TGTGCCAGCACTGATGGAGCTTACGAGCAGTACTTC
CASTDGAYEQYF
>TRBV18|NA|TRBJ1-2|NA
TGTGCCAGCTCACTCGCGCAGGTGAGGTATGGCTACACCTTC
CASSLAQVRYGYTF
>TRBV7-3|NA|TRBJ1-6|NA
TGTGCCAGCAGCTTACAGGGAACAAATTCACCCCTCCACTTT
CASSLQGTNSPLHF
>TRBV7-8|TRBD2|TRBJ2-5|once
TGTGCCAGCAGCCCAGCGGGGTACCAAGAGACCCAGTACTTC
CASSPAGYQETQYF
>TRBV28|NA|TRBJ2-2|NA
TGTGCCAGCAGCTACGGGACCCCCGGCGGGGAGCTGTTTTTT
CASSYGTPGGELFF
>TRBV24-1|NA|TRBJ2-5|NA
TGTGCCACCAGTTCGGGGATAGAGACCCAGTACTTC
CATSSGIETQYF
>TRBV28|TRBD1|TRBJ2-5|NA
TGTGCCAGCAGTGATAGGGGGCGTGAGGCCCAGTACTTC
CASSDRGREAQYF
>TRBV3-1/TRBV3-2|NA|TRBJ2-1|NA
TGTGCCAGCACCGGGCATGGTGAGCAGTTCTTC
CASTGHGEQFF
>TRBV4-2|NA|TRBJ1-1|NA
TGTGCCAGCAGCCAAGGTTTCCAGGACATTGAAGCTTTCTTT
CASSQGFQDIEAFF
>TRBV6-1|TRBD2|TRBJ2-2|few
TGTGCCAGCAGTGCCCGACTAGCGGGGGGCAAGAACACCGGGGAGCTGTTTTTT
CASSARLAGGKNTGELFF
>TRBV7-3|NA|TRBJ1-6|NA
TGTGCCAGCAGTTCGCTCATTAATTCACCCCTCCACTTT
CASSSLINSPLHF
>TRBV6-6|TRBD1|TRBJ1-1|NA
TGTGCCAGCAGCCGGGGACAGGGGCTCCAAGCTTTCTTT
CASSRGQGLQAFF
>TRBV7-2|TRBD1|TRBJ1-2|NA
TGTGCCAGCACCCCGGGACAGGGTATCGGCTACACCTTC
CASTPGQGIGYTF
>TRBV11-2|NA|TRBJ1-1|NA
TGTGCCAGCAGCGTAAGGGGGTCCATGAACACTGAAGCTTTCTTT
CASSVRGSMNTEAFF
>TRBV5-1|NA|TRBJ2-7|NA
TGCGCCAGCAGCTTGCTCGGGGGTACCTACGAGCAGTACTTC
CASSLLGGTYEQYF
>TRBV28|TRBD1|TRBJ2-1|NA
TGTGCCAGCGCCGGGACAGGGTCCTACAATGAGCAGTTCTTC
CASAGTGSYNEQFF
>TRBV18|NA|TRBJ1-4|NA
TGTGCCAGCTCACCAATTCCGTGGGGGGCCGCTAATGAAAAACTGTTTTTT
CASSPIPWGAANEKLFF
>TRBV24-1|NA|TRBJ1-1|NA
TGTGCCACCAGTGCCTCCGGGGCGAACACTGAAGCTTTCTTT
CATSASGANTEAFF
>TRBV7-6|TRBD2|TRBJ2-3|NA
TGTGCCAGCAGCTTAGACGAGCGGGGGGACACAGATACGCAGTATTTT
CASSLDERGDTDTQYF
>TRBV28|TRBD2|TRBJ2-1|NA
TGTGCAGTCCGGACGGGAGGCCTCTACAATGAGCAGTTCTTC
CAVRTGGLYNEQFF
>TRBV15|NA|TRBJ2-7|NA
TGTGCCACCAGCAGAGAGTTCTCCGTCAGAGCCTACGAGCAGTACTTC
CATSREFSVRAYEQYF
>TRBV7-8|NA|TRBJ1-4|NA
TGTGCCAGCAGCTTCCGCCGGAGGGGGGCAACTAATGAAAAACTGTTTTTT
CASSFRRRGATNEKLFF
>TRBV4-1|NA|TRBJ1-6|few
TGCGCCAGCAGCCAAGATCTCAGTCCGAAGTGGAATTCACCCCTCCACTTT
CASSQDLSPKWNSPLHF
>TRBV4-2|NA|TRBJ2-7|NA
TGTGCCAGCAGCCTTTCCGGACAGTACGAGCAGTACTTC
CASSLSGQYEQYF
>TRBV19|NA|TRBJ1-6|NA
TGTGCCAGTAGTACAGTGGCGGATGTAAACTATAATTCACCCCTCCACTTT
CASSTVADVNYNSPLHF
>TRBV10-3|TRBD2|TRBJ2-7|NA
TGTGCCATCAGTGAGTCGTTAGTTTTGGCTAGCGGGAAGGGTTACGAGCAGTACTTC
CAISESLVLASGKGYEQYF
>TRBV5-8|NA|TRBJ1-2|NA
TGTGCCAGCAGCTTGGCGGGAAACGACTATGGCTACACCTTC
CASSLAGNDYGYTF
>TRBV13|NA|TRBJ2-7|NA
TGTGCCAGCAGCTTCGGCTCCTACGAGCAGTACTTC
CASSFGSYEQYF
>TRBV7-8|NA|TRBJ1-2|NA
TGTGCCAGCAGCTATGGGACGGCTAACTATGGCTACACCTTC
CASSYGTANYGYTF
>TRBV25-1|NA|TRBJ1-1|NA
TGTGCCAGCAGATTCCCATGGGGATCTGAAGCTTTCTTT
CASRFPWGSEAFF
>TRBV6-2/TRBV6-3|NA|TRBJ2-6|NA
TGTGCCAGCAGTCACGTAATCGGGGCCAACGTCCTGACTTTC
CASSHVIGANVLTF
>TRBV5-6|TRBD2|TRBJ2-7|NA
TGTGCCAGCAGCTTGGGTCGGACTAGCGGTTACTACGAGCAGTACTTC
CASSLGRTSGYYEQYF
>TRBV6-5|TRBD1|TRBJ2-3|NA
TGTGCCAGCAGTTCTCCCGGGACAGGGAACACAGATACGCAGTATTTT
CASSSPGTGNTDTQYF
>TRBV20-1|TRBD2|TRBJ2-3|NA
TGCAGTGCTAGTTATCTAGCGGGGACAGATACGCAGTATTTT
CSASYLAGTDTQYF
>TRBV18|NA|TRBJ2-7|NA
TGTGCCAGCGCCATGACTGGAGCTTCCTACGAGCAGTACTTC
CASAMTGASYEQYF
>TRBV18|NA|TRBJ2-4|NA
TGTGCCAGCTCACCATTTGCAGCCAAAAACATTCAGTACTTC
CASSPFAAKNIQYF
>TRBV3-1/TRBV3-2|NA|TRBJ2-1|NA
TGTGCCAGCAGCCCCGGCCAGGGGCCCGGCAATGAGCAGTTCTTC
CASSPGQGPGNEQFF
>TRBV25-1|TRBD1|TRBJ2-1|few
TGTGCCAGCAGTGGACTAGGACAGGGAAGCGATGAGCAGTTCTTC
CASSGLGQGSDEQFF
>TRBV19|NA|TRBJ2-7|NA
TGTGCCAGTAGTATGACAGGGAGGGGATACGAGCAGTACTTC
CASSMTGRGYEQYF
>TRBV28|NA|TRBJ1-5|NA
TGTGCCAGCAGTTTAGCGGGTTATAGCAATCAGCCCCAGCATTTT
CASSLAGYSNQPQHF
>TRBV19|TRBD2|TRBJ2-1|few
TGTGCCAGTAGTATCAATAGCGGGGGGGCGGATGAGCAGTTCTTC
CASSINSGGADEQFF
>TRBV28|TRBD2|TRBJ2-1|NA
TGTGCCAGCAGCCCATCTAGTAGCGGGAGCCCCCATCTTGAGCAGTTCTTC
CASSPSSSGSPHLEQFF
>TRBV9|NA|TRBJ1-2|NA
TGTGCCAGCAGCGTCACAGTAGGGGTCTATGGCTACACCTTC
CASSVTVGVYGYTF
>TRBV19|TRBD1|TRBJ1-5|NA
TGTGCCAGCTGCTCCGGGACAGGGAATATCGGCAGTCAGCCCCAGCATTTT
CASCSGTGNIGSQPQHF
>TRBV7-9|NA|TRBJ2-7|NA
TGTGCCAGCAGCTTAGAGGCCTACGAGCAGTACTTC
CASSLEAYEQYF
>TRBV27|NA|TRBJ2-2|NA
TGTGCCAGCTGTGCAGGGGGGACCGGGGAGCTGTTTTTT
CASCAGGTGELFF
>TRBV5-8|NA|TRBJ1-3|NA
TGTGCCAGCAGCCGAGACGGTTTCTCTGGAAACACCATATATTTT
CASSRDGFSGNTIYF
>TRBV4-2|NA|TRBJ1-5|NA
TGTGCCAGCAGCCAGGGTAGACAGATTAATCAGCCCCAGCATTTT
CASSQGRQINQPQHF
>TRBV4-1|TRBD2|TRBJ2-5|NA
TGCGCCAGCAGCCAAGACTTAGAGGAACTAGCGGAAGAGACCCAGTACTTC
CASSQDLEELAEETQYF
>TRBV29-1|TRBD2|TRBJ2-2|NA
TGCAGCGTTGGCCCCCCCCTAGCGGGGGGCCCGAACACCGGGGAGCTGTTTTTT
CSVGPPLAGGPNTGELFF
>TRBV2|TRBD1|TRBJ2-3|NA
TGTGCCAGCAGTGATCTACAGGGGCTCGACGCAGATACGCAGTATTTT
CASSDLQGLDADTQYF
>TRBV4-2|TRBD2|TRBJ2-1|once
TGTGCCAGCAGCCAATGGGTGAGCGGGGGGACCTACAATGAGCAGTTCTTC
CASSQWVSGGTYNEQFF
>TRBV20-1|NA|TRBJ1-6|NA
TGCAGTGCAGGTTTACCCCTCCACTTT
CSAGLPLHF
>TRBV4-2|NA|TRBJ1-6|NA
TGTGCCAGCAGCCAAGATCCCCCGGGTAGTAACTCACCCCTCCACTTT
CASSQDPPGSNSPLHF
>TRBV6-5|NA|TRBJ1-2|NA
TGTGCCAGCAGTTACTCACACCAAAAATCTAGTGGCTACACCTTC
CASSYSHQKSSGYTF